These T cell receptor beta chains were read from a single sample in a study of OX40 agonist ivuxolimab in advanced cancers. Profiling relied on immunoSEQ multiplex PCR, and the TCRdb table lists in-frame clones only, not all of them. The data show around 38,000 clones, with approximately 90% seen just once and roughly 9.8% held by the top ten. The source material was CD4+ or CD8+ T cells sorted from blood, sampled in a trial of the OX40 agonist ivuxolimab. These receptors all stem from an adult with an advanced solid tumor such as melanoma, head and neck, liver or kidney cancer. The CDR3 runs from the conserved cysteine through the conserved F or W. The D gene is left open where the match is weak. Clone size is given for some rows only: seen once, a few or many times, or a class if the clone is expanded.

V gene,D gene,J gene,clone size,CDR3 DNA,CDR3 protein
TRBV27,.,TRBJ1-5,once,TGTGCCAGCAGTTTGGTGGCGTATAGCAATCAGCCCCAGCATTTT,CASSLVAYSNQPQHF
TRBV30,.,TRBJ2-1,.,TGTGCCTGGAGTGTACCCAGTACTACTGAGCAGTTCTTC,CAWSVPSTTEQFF
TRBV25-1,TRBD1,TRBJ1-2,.,TGTGCCAGCAGTGCCCATGGGACAGGGTTGAGTGGCTACACCTTC,CASSAHGTGLSGYTF
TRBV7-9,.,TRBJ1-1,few,TGTGCCAGCAGCCGGGGGACTGAAGCTTTCTTT,CASSRGTEAFF
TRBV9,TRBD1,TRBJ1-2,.,TGTGCCAGCAGCCCAGGGACAGGGGGATTTAACTATGGCTACACCTTC,CASSPGTGGFNYGYTF
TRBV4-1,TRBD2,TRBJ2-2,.,TGCGCCAGCAGCCAAGTTCGGGGGGACACCGGGGAGCTGTTTTTT,CASSQVRGDTGELFF
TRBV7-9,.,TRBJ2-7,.,TGTGCCAGCAGCTTAGGGGTATCTAGCTCCTACGAGCAGTACTTC,CASSLGVSSSYEQYF
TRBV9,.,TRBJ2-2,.,TGTGCCAGCAGTTCGAACACCGGGGAGCTGTTTTTT,CASSSNTGELFF
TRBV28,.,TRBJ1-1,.,TGTGCCAGCAGTTCTTCCACTGAAGCTTTCTTT,CASSSSTEAFF
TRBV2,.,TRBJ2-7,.,TGTGCCACCGTAAACTGGGGGGCCTACGAGCAGTACTTC,CATVNWGAYEQYF
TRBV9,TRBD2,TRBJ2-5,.,TGTGCCAGCAGCTTGACTAGCGGAGAGACCCAGTACTTC,CASSLTSGETQYF
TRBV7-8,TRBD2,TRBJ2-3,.,TGTGCCAGCAGTTCCACCCCAGCGGGAGAAACAGATACGCAGTATTTT,CASSSTPAGETDTQYF
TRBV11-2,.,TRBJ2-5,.,TGTGCCAGCAGCTTAGGATCACGGGGTGGGGACCAGTACTTC,CASSLGSRGGDQYF
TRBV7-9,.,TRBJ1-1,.,TGTGCCAGCAGCTTAGCGTCGGGGTTGGAAGAAGCTTTCTTT,CASSLASGLEEAFF
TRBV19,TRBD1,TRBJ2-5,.,TGTGCCAGTAGTACAGAAGGGACAGAAGAGACCCAGTACTTC,CASSTEGTEETQYF
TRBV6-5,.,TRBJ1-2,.,TGTGCCAGCAGTCCTCTCCTTGTCGAGAACTATGGCTACACCTTC,CASSPLLVENYGYTF
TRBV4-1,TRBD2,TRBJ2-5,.,TGCGCCAGCAGCCTAGGGACTAGCGGTAATAGGGAGGAGACCCAGTACTTC,CASSLGTSGNREETQYF
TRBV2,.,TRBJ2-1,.,TGTGCCAGCACCTCCTCTTCGAGCTCCTACAATGAGCAGTTCTTC,CASTSSSSSYNEQFF
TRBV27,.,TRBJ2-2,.,TGTGCCAGCAGTTTCAGCGCCGGGGAGCTGTTTTTT,CASSFSAGELFF
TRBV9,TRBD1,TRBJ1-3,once,TGTGCCAGCAGCGACAGGACAGGATTCCAATCTGGAAACACCATATATTTT,CASSDRTGFQSGNTIYF
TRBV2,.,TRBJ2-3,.,TGTGCCAGCAGTGAACCCAAGCGGAGGGGAGATACGCAGTATTTT,CASSEPKRRGDTQYF
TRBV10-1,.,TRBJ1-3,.,TGCGCCAGCAGTGATGGGAATACTGGAAACACCATATATTTT,CASSDGNTGNTIYF
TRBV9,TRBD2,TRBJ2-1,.,TGTGCCAGCAGCGTCAAACTAGCGGGAGGTAACAATGAGCAGTTCTTC,CASSVKLAGGNNEQFF
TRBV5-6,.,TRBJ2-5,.,TGTGCCAGCAGCAGCAGCGCCCCCGGCCAGTACTTC,CASSSSAPGQYF
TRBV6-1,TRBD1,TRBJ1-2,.,TGTGCCAGTAGGGACAGGAGCTATGGCTACACCTTC,CASRDRSYGYTF
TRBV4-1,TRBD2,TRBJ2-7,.,TGCGCCAGCAGCCAAGGAACTAGCGGCCCCTACGAGCAGTACTTC,CASSQGTSGPYEQYF
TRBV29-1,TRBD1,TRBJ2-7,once,TGCAGCGTTGAGGGGGACAGATCCTACGAGCAGTACTTC,CSVEGDRSYEQYF
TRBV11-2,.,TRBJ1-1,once,TGTGCCAGCAGCTTAGGTAAGGGCGCTGAAGCTTTCTTT,CASSLGKGAEAFF
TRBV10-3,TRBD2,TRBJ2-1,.,TGTGCCATCAGGGCATGGACTAGCGGGAACTACAATGAGCAGTTCTTC,CAIRAWTSGNYNEQFF
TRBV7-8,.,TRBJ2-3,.,TGTGCCAGCAGCTTAAGCGGGTTAGGTGTAGATACGCAGTATTTT,CASSLSGLGVDTQYF
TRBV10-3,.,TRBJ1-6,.,TGTGCCATCAGTGATCCCGGGACCCCACTAGGCTCACCCCTCCACTTT,CAISDPGTPLGSPLHF
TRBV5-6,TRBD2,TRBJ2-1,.,TGTGCCAGCAGCTGGGGAGGGCCAAACAATGAGCAGTTCTTC,CASSWGGPNNEQFF
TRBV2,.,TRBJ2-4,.,TGTGCCAGCAGTGAATGGAGGGGCCCCGGGGACATTCAGTACTTC,CASSEWRGPGDIQYF
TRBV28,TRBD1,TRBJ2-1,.,TGTGCCAGCAGTTTAGCGCGGACAGGATCCCACAATGAGCAGTTCTTC,CASSLARTGSHNEQFF
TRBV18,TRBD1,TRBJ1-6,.,TGTGCCAGCTCACCGGGGGGACAGGGCGCACCTATCACTCTTTATTCACCCCTCCACTTT,CASSPGGQGAPITLYSPLHF
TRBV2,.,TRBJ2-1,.,TGTGCCAGCAGTAAAGGACTGGGACCCCACAATGAGCAGTTCTTC,CASSKGLGPHNEQFF
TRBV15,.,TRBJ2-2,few,TGTGCCACCAGCAGATGGAGGGTAACGGAGCTGTTTTTT,CATSRWRVTELFF
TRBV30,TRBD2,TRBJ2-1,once,TGTGCCTGGAGTGTTCCGAGACTAGCGGAAAGACAAACAAATGAGCAGTTCTTC,CAWSVPRLAERQTNEQFF
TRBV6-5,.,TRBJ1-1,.,TGTGCCAGCAGTCCCTCTGAGAACACTGAAGCTTTCTTT,CASSPSENTEAFF
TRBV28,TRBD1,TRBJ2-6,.,TGTGCCAGCAGGCGACCGGGACAGAGTTCTGGGGCCAACGTCCTGACTTTC,CASRRPGQSSGANVLTF
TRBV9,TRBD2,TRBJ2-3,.,TGTGCCAGCAGCCCCGGACTAGCGGGAGCGGATACGCAGTATTTT,CASSPGLAGADTQYF
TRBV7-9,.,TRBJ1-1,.,TGTGCCAGCAGCTTAGCAGGGGACAAAAACACTGAAGCTTTCTTT,CASSLAGDKNTEAFF
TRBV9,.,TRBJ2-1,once,TGTGCCAGCAGCGAGGGCGGCAATGAGCAGTTCTTC,CASSEGGNEQFF
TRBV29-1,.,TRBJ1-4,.,TGCAGCGCCTTAGGGGGGCAGGCCAAAAAACTGTTTTTT,CSALGGQAKKLFF
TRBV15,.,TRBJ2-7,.,TGTGCCACCAGCAGATCCCGAGGGTCCCTCTACGAGCAGTACTTC,CATSRSRGSLYEQYF
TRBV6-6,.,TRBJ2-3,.,TGTGCCAGCAGTTATGAGTATGGGACAGATACGCAGTATTTT,CASSYEYGTDTQYF